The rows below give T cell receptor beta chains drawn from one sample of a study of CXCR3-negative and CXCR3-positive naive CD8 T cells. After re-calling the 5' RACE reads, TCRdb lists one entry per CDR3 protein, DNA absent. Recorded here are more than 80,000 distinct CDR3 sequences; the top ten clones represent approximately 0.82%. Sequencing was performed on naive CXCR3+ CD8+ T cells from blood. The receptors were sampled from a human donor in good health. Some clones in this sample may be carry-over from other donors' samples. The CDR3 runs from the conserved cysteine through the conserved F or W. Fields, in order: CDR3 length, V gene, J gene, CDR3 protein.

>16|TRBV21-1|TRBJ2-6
CATRKRGAPGANVLTF
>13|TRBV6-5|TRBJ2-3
CASTSGYGGTQYF
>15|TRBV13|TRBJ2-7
CASSGGLAVAYEQYF
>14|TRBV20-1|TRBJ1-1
CSARGLDVLAEAFF
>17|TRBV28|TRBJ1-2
CASSPTRDRVLLYGYTF
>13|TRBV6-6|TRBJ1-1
CASSYGSSTEAFF
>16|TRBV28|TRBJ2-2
CASSPTSGRNTGELFF
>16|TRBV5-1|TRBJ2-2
CASSLDGGRGTGELFF
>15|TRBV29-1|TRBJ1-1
CSVEGGSTMNTEAFF
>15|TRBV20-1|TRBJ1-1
CSATQQEKWNTEAFF
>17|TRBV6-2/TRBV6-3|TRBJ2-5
CASNSASYRAAEETQYF
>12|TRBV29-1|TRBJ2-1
CSVVGGGDEQFF
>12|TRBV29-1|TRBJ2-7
CSVVAGGYEQYF
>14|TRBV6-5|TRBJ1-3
CASSLSTSGNTIYF
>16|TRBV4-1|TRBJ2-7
CASSQEKEAAFYEQYF
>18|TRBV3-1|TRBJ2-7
CASSQGDYNSPLSYEQYF
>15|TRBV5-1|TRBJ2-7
CPSSSGQGAAYEQYF
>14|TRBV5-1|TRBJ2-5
CASSLNGGQETQYF
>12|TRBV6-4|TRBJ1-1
CASSDGTGDAFF
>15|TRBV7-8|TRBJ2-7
CASSLRTGPAYEQYF
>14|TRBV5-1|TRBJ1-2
CASSLGGRLYGYTF
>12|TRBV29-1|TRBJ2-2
CSVERDTGELFF
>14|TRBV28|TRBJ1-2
CASTLRGEIYGYTF
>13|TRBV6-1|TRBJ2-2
CASSDFGAGELFF
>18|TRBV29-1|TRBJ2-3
CSAPAGTSGILSTDTQYF
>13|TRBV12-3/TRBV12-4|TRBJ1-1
CASSFTLDTEAFF
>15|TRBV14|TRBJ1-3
CASSLQTDSGNTIYF
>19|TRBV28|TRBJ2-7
CASSFFASGRDVPTDEQYF
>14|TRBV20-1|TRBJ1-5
CSAPNGQVNQPQHF
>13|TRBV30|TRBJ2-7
CAWSVLGVHEQYF
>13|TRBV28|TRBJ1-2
CASSPDRNYGYTF
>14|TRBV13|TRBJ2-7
CASSSGTAPYEQYF
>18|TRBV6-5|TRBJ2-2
CASSYAIPQGLNTGELFF
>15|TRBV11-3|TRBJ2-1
CASSPPAFGPVVQFF
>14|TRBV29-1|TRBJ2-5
CSVFVAGEGETQYF
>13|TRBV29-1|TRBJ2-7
CSTDPKSSYEQYF
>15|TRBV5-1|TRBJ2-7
CASSLSSGHFYEQYF
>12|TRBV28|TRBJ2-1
CASSLIRGEQFF
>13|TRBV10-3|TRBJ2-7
CAISAGRSYEQYF
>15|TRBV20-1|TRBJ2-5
CSAAASTRAKETQYF
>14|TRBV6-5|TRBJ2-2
CASSYTSGYGELFF
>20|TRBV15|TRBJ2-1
CATSKTHPGLAGAVYNEQFF